This TCR beta chain was captured in a study of cytomegalovirus exposure and HLA in healthy donors. General study results and limits: According to reports, the classifier identified cytomegalovirus status with high specificity and sensitivity. Among the most significant clusters, several appeared linked to common viral pathogens in a later analysis. Cytomegalovirus association was assigned to around 150 TCR beta chains. A likely sequencing artifact accounted for one observed cluster of highly shared sequence variants.

In the case of this clone: Its antigen is still unknown.

PCR used 60 Vbeta primers and 13 Jbeta primers. The repertoire was sequenced with immunoSEQ multiplex PCR; TCRdb's copy has only in-frame clones and lacks some. The sample has roughly 200,000 clones, about 83% seen once. Germline V gene lookup returns CDR1 SEHNR and CDR2 FQNEAQ (reference sequence). The J segment lost 5 bases and the V segment lost 2 bases, leaving 7 bases of the junction unmatched. The CDR3 is 15 residues long. The rearrangement links TRBV7-9 to TRBJ2-7, with TRBD2 matching over 9 bases. This TCR was recovered from a man aged 40-49 years in good health and CMV-seropositive. Input material: PBMCs. DNA of the CDR3: TGTGCCAGCAGCTTAAGTGCGGGAGGGTCCGACGAGCAGTACTTC. Translating gives CASSLSAGGSDEQYF.